This T cell receptor beta chain was identified during a study of blood T cell repertoires in COVID-19. About the study: Whether acute or convalescent, the COVID-19 samples came from the United States, Italy and Spain.

Authors' methods: Quantification of nucleated cells was approximated via reference gene primer amplification. Data came from immunoSEQ multiplex PCR; TCRdb stores just in-frame clones and leaves some out. That table furnishes V, J and clone size, whereas the DNA furnished D and trimming. The profile shows tens of thousands of clones, almost 90% of them singletons. The CDR3 length is 15 residues. Germline CDR1 reads SGDLS; CDR2 reads YYNGEE. V lost 0 bases, J lost 7 bases, and 14 bases lay in between. The V call is TRBV9, the J call TRBJ2-1, with D possibly TRBD2 on 6 matching bases. Sequenced material: peripheral blood. This sequence was found in a human donor in a cohort sampled during active COVID-19. In nucleotides, the CDR3 is TGTGCCAGCAGCGTAGAGGCGGGATTAGGGAATGAGCAGTTCTTC. It yields the protein CASSVEAGLGNEQFF.